The 22 T cell receptor beta chains reported below all come from one sample, sequenced in a study of T cell responses to AZD1222 COVID-19 vaccine. The table came from immunoSEQ multiplex PCR; TCRdb's copy has only in-frame clones and leaves some out. The data show 100,000 to 150,000 clones, over 90% seen once. This sample comprised peripheral blood, obtained on day 0 of AZD1222 vaccination. Every receptor here comes from an adult in good health.

The J gene is TRBJ2-5, the V gene TRBV18; 9 positions agree with TRBD1. V was clipped by 6 bases and J by 4 bases; unmatched bases: 3. In germline, CDR1 is KGHSH, CDR2 LQKENI. The CDR3 is made up of 13 amino acids. The CDR3 protein is CASSEDRGETQYF. In nucleotides, the CDR3 is TGTGCCAGCTCTGAGGACAGGGGAGAGACCCAGTACTTC.

J is TRBJ1-1 and V is TRBV7-9, with 9 bases that match TRBD1. The germline V gene has CDR1 SEHNR and CDR2 FQNEAQ (reference sequence). The J segment lost 2 bases and the V segment lost 5 bases, leaving 3 bases of the junction unmatched. This CDR3 has 14 amino acids. CDR3 region: CASSRTGGNTEAFF. The CDR3 DNA reads TGTGCCAGCAGCCGAACAGGGGGCAACACTGAAGCTTTCTTT.

The rearrangement joins TRBV5-4 to TRBJ1-1, with D hard to call. CDR1 SGHNT and CDR2 YYREEE come from the germline V gene (reference sequence). The CDR3 extends over 17 amino acids. The V gene lost 0 bases and the J gene lost 0 bases, with 15 bases spanning the gap. CDR3: CASSLGNDGILNTEAFF. CDR3 bases: TGTGCCAGCAGCTTGGGGAACGACGGGATATTGAACACTGAAGCTTTCTTT.

The chain has TRBV7-9 and TRBJ1-2, with D unresolved. CDR1 and CDR2 (germline): SEHNR, FQNEAQ (reference sequence). The CDR3 loop spans 14 amino acids. V was pared by 2 bases and J by 8 bases, with 15 bases between. CDR3 region: CASSLSGLAGGYTF. The CDR3 DNA sequence: TGTGCCAGCAGCTTATCGGGCCTGGCGGGCGGCTACACCTTC.

The V and J genes are TRBV19 and TRBJ1-2; possibly TRBD1 for D (5 bases). Per the germline V gene, CDR1 is LNHDA and CDR2 is SQIVND (reference sequence). CDR3 length: 13 residues. The V gene lost 8 bases and the J gene lost 4 bases, with 14 bases spanning the gap. DNA for the CDR3: TGTGCCAGTCATACAGACAGAGCCTATGGCTACACCTTC. Its protein product is CASHTDRAYGYTF.

This chain joins TRBV29-1 and TRBJ1-3; D is undetermined. CDR1 is SQVTM, CDR2 ANQGSEA, per germline. V was cut by 1 base and J by 2 bases, with 3 bases left in between. This CDR3 comprises 12 residues. CDR3 region: CSVEVAGNTIYF. Written as DNA, the CDR3 is TGCAGCGTTGAAGTAGCTGGAAACACCATATATTTT.

V gene TRBV9 combines with J gene TRBJ2-7; no reliable D call. V lost 0 bases to trimming and J lost 3 bases, with 19 bases between them. The CDR3 covers 17 residues. Germline lookup yields CDR1 SGDLS and CDR2 YYNGEE. The CDR3 coding sequence is TGTGCCAGCAGCGTAGAATTGAGGACCCCGAGTGTCTACGAGCAGTACTTC. Residues: CASSVELRTPSVYEQYF.

This chain connects TRBV15 to TRBJ1-3; D gene unclear. V was trimmed by 0 bases and J by 0 bases, leaving 6 bases between them. CDR3 length: 15 residues. From germline, CDR1 is LNHNV and CDR2 YYDKDF (reference sequence). This CDR3 is CATSRDPSSGNTIYF. Written as DNA, the CDR3 is TGTGCCACCAGCAGAGATCCAAGCTCTGGAAACACCATATATTTT.

The rearrangement uses TRBV28 and TRBJ1-1; no definite D call. This CDR3 is 14 amino acids long. V was pared by 5 bases and J by 0 bases, with 10 bases between. Germline-derived CDR1 and CDR2 are MDHEN and SYDVKM. The CDR3 loop reads CASSVGLMNTEAFF. DNA of the CDR3: TGTGCCAGCAGTGTGGGCCTTATGAACACTGAAGCTTTCTTT.

The rearrangement links TRBV6-5 to TRBJ1-3; D call uncertain. Trimming removed 5 bases from V and 0 bases from J, with 11 bases in between. The CDR3 extends over 15 amino acids. CDR1 is MNHEY, CDR2 SVGAGI, per germline. This chain's CDR3 is CASSPTESSGNTIYF. CDR3 coding DNA: TGTGCCAGCAGTCCGACTGAGAGCTCTGGAAACACCATATATTTT.

This CDR3 is CASSAQGYEQYF. The CDR3 DNA follows: TGTGCCAGCAGCGCTCAGGGTTACGAGCAGTACTTC. This sequence joins TRBV5-4 and TRBJ2-7; TRBD1 might be the D (5 bases). This CDR3 spans 12 amino acids. V was clipped by 4 bases and J by 4 bases, with 9 bases between them. Germline CDR1 SGHNT, CDR2 YYREEE (reference sequence).

A single count supports this clone. The chain employs TRBV18 and TRBJ1-1; D may be TRBD1 (6 bases). CDR1 is KGHSH and CDR2 is LQKENI in the germline V gene. V was cut by 2 bases and J by 4 bases, with 11 bases left in between. The CDR3 extends over 14 amino acids. As DNA, the CDR3 is TGTGCCAGCTCACCAGGGGGCGCGGGCACTGAAGCTTTCTTT. Amino acid sequence: CASSPGGAGTEAFF.

The V call is TRBV4-1, the J call TRBJ1-5; TRBD1 is a possible D gene (5 bases). The germline V gene encodes CDR1 MGHRA and CDR2 YSYEKL. V was cut by 3 bases and J by 2 bases, with 11 bases left in between. There are 15 residues in the CDR3. The CDR3 DNA sequence: TGCGCCAGCAGCCAGCTCTCAGGGCGCAATCAGCCCCAGCATTTT. As protein: CASSQLSGRNQPQHF.

The chain uses TRBV6-1 and TRBJ1-3; D is ambiguous. Germline values: CDR1 MNHNS, CDR2 SASEGT. V dropped 2 bases and J dropped 4 bases, with 12 bases sitting between them. This CDR3 spans 15 amino acids. The DNA for the CDR3 is TGTGCCAGCAGTGAATCTTCCGGGCCGGGAAACACCATATATTTT. This encodes CASSESSGPGNTIYF.

The chain has TRBV9 and TRBJ2-7; D could derive from TRBD1 or TRBD2 (7 bases each). Germline CDR1 SGDLS, CDR2 YYNGEE. The CDR3 has 14 amino acids. Deletions cut 0 bases from V and 3 bases from J, with 10 bases between. The CDR3 loop reads CASSVAGGDYEQYF. The CDR3 nucleotides are TGTGCCAGCAGCGTAGCAGGGGGGGACTACGAGCAGTACTTC.

The rearrangement uses TRBV11-2 and TRBJ1-1; no reliable D call. The CDR3 contains 13 residues. V lost 2 bases, J lost 1 base, and 5 bases lay in between. Germline CDR1 and CDR2: SGHAT and FQNNGV. CDR3 sequence (DNA): TGTGCCAGCAGCTTACGCCGGAACACTGAAGCTTTCTTT. Translating gives CASSLRRNTEAFF.

The chain is built from TRBV9 and TRBJ2-3, with 13 bases that match TRBD2. Per the germline V gene, CDR1 is SGDLS and CDR2 is YYNGEE. CDR3 length: 15 residues. Losses at the gene ends were 3 bases for V and 4 bases for J; bases not matched to a gene: 2. For the CDR3, the DNA is TGTGCCAGCAGCGCAACTAGCGGGAGGGCAGATACGCAGTATTTT. This translates into CASSATSGRADTQYF.

The chain employs TRBV29-1 and TRBJ1-2; D is uncertain. Trimming pared 6 bases from V and 3 bases from J, leaving 11 bases between. There are 12 residues in the CDR3. Germline V CDR1 and CDR2: SQVTM, ANQGSEA. The CDR3 spells CSVGRFDYGYTF. In DNA form, the CDR3 reads TGCAGCGTCGGGAGATTTGACTATGGCTACACCTTC.

This chain joins TRBV14 and TRBJ1-1, with D maybe TRBD1 (5 bases). V lost 2 bases to trimming and J lost 2 bases, with 18 bases between them. Germline V gene data show CDR1 as SGHDN and CDR2 as FVKESK. The CDR3 runs 17 residues. In nucleotides, the CDR3 is TGTGCCAGCAGCCAAACGGAGGTTTGGGGCCTTAACACTGAAGCTTTCTTT. Residues: CASSQTEVWGLNTEAFF.

The chain employs TRBV3-1 (or the pseudogene TRBV3-2) and TRBJ2-7; D remains unclear. The CDR3 runs to 13 residues. Trimming took off 4 bases at V and 4 bases at J, with 11 bases between the two ends. CDR1 is LGHDT, CDR2 YNNKEL, per germline (reference sequence). The CDR3, as DNA: TGTGCCAGCAGCCCCTCAGGCACATACGAGCAGTACTTC. Protein: CASSPSGTYEQYF.

The CDR3 bases are TGTGCCAGCAGCATACAATCAGCCTACGAGCAGTACTTC. Protein product: CASSIQSAYEQYF. The chain has TRBV7-9 and TRBJ2-7; D call uncertain. The CDR3 is made up of 13 amino acids. In germline, CDR1 is SEHNR, CDR2 FQNEAQ (reference sequence). The V end was cut by 5 bases, the J end by 2 bases, with 10 bases between.

The V and J genes are TRBV3-1 (or the pseudogene TRBV3-2) and TRBJ2-3; D tentatively fits TRBD1 or TRBD2 (6 bases each). The germline CDR1 and CDR2 sequences are LGHDT and YNNKEL (reference sequence). Trimming stripped 2 bases from V and 6 bases from J, with 18 bases between. The CDR3 totals 16 residues. The CDR3 loop is CASSQLGLGATDTQYF. The CDR3 DNA sequence: TGTGCCAGCAGCCAACTGGGACTGGGGGCGACTGATACGCAGTATTTT.